The sample holds many counts of the clone carrying this TCR beta chain. Its target is unknown. One entry per CDR3 protein results from TCRdb running MiXCR on the RT-PCR reads. The sample yields approximately 530,000 distinct CDR3 sequences, approximately 12% seen once. This specimen comes from a study of response to subunit inactivated influenza vaccine. General study results and limits: Few new T cells, the authors suggested, are recruited by each seasonal influenza vaccination.

V was pared by 3 bases and J by 12 bases, with 20 bases between. The CDR3 contains 14 residues. The germline V gene has CDR1 ENHRY and CDR2 SYGVKD. The sequenced sample was PBMCs from blood, obtained roughly 47 days after vaccination. The clonotype comes from a man aged 50-60 years who received an inactivated influenza vaccine. The J gene is TRBJ1-1, the V gene TRBV10-3; D unclear. The CDR3 DNA reads TGTGCCATCAGTGACCGGGAACAACCCCTTGGGACTTTCTTT. Protein product: CAISDREQPLGTFF.